This is a list of T cell receptor beta chains from one sample in a study of T cells in Graves' hyperthyroidism and ophthalmopathy. TCRdb re-called the multiplex PCR reads through MiXCR, storing one row per CDR3 protein. In the table there are under 700,000 distinct CDR3 sequences, about 45% of which are singletons. The sequenced material came from peripheral blood or thyroid tissue (not recorded which). The source is a woman aged 18-29 years with Graves' hyperthyroidism. Both conserved end residues are part of each CDR3. Each record gives: J gene, V gene, D gene, clone size, CDR3 DNA, CDR3 protein. D genes are given only for firm matches. Size is omitted from some rows. Given values are once, few, many or a class for expanded clones.

TRBJ1-5	TRBV2	TRBD1	many	TGTGCCAGCAGTGAACTAGGGGGCGGCAATCAGCCCCAGCATTTT	CASSELGGGNQPQHF
TRBJ2-7	TRBV10-3	TRBD1	-	TGTGCCACCCGCCAATATAGCCGAGGACAGGCATACTACGAGCAGTACTTC	CATRQYSRGQAYYEQYF
TRBJ1-1	TRBV2	-	few	TGTGCCAGCAGCATTTTATGGGCCCCAGGGACTGAAGCTTTCTTT	CASSILWAPGTEAFF
TRBJ2-7	TRBV6-6	-	few	TGTGCCAGCAGTTACGTAGGTCTTTTGGACGAGCAGTACTTC	CASSYVGLLDEQYF
TRBJ2-7	TRBV14	-	-	TGTGCCAGCAGCCCGCTGGACAGCATAGCCTACGAGCAGTACTTC	CASSPLDSIAYEQYF
TRBJ1-5	TRBV2	-	once	TGTGCCAGCAGTCTGACAGAACAGCCCCAGCATTTT	CASSLTEQPQHF
TRBJ1-3	TRBV12-3/TRBV12-4	TRBD1	few	TGTGCCAGCAGCTGGGACAGGGGGAACACCATATATTTT	CASSWDRGNTIYF
TRBJ1-5	TRBV10-3	-	once	TGTGCCATCAGAGTCGAAGGGCCCAATCAGCCCCAGCATTTT	CAIRVEGPNQPQHF
TRBJ1-4	TRBV2	-	many	TGTGCCAGCAGTGTCGTGTCGAATGAAAAACTGTTTTTT	CASSVVSNEKLFF
TRBJ1-4	TRBV11-2	-	-	TGTGCCAGCAGACGACTGAGAAATAATGAAAAACTGTTTTTT	CASRRLRNNEKLFF
TRBJ2-7	TRBV6-5	TRBD2	few	TGTGCCAGCAGTTACCGACTAGCGGGAGTGGACGAGCAGTACTTC	CASSYRLAGVDEQYF
TRBJ2-5	TRBV7-8	-	few	TGTGCCAGCAGTTCGCGAGGCGGTTCGGAGACCCAGTACTTC	CASSSRGGSETQYF
TRBJ1-1	TRBV4-1	TRBD1	-	TGCGCCAGCAGCCAGGGACAGTACACTTTCTTT	CASSQGQYTFF
TRBJ1-3	TRBV7-2	-	-	TGTGCCAGCAGCGGGGGGGGTGGCCCGAGCTCTGGAAACACCATATATTTT	CASSGGGGPSSGNTIYF
TRBJ1-6	TRBV10-3	-	-	TGTGCCATCAGTCGAACCCAGGGACTACAGAATTCACCCCTCCACTTT	CAISRTQGLQNSPLHF
TRBJ1-1	TRBV2	TRBD1	many	TGTGCCAACGGACAGGGTCTGAACACTGAAGCTTTCTTT	CANGQGLNTEAFF
TRBJ2-7	TRBV19	-	-	TGTGCCAGTAGTATGGAGGGCGGCGAGCAGTACTTC	CASSMEGGEQYF
TRBJ1-2	TRBV7-2	-	-	TGTGCCAGCAGCTTAGAAGTGGGCGTAGGCTATGGCTACACCTTC	CASSLEVGVGYGYTF
TRBJ2-7	TRBV7-2	TRBD2	-	TGTGCCAGCAGCGCCCTCAGCGGGAGCTCCTATGAGCAGTACTTC	CASSALSGSSYEQYF
TRBJ2-2	TRBV5-1	-	few	TGCGCCAGCAGCTTCGGAGCGGCGAACACCGGGGAGCTGTTTTTT	CASSFGAANTGELFF
TRBJ1-2	TRBV10-2	TRBD1	many	TGCGCCAGCGCTTCGGCGGGACAGGATAACTATGGCTACACCTTC	CASASAGQDNYGYTF
TRBJ2-7	TRBV7-7	TRBD1	-	TGCGCCAGCAGCCTGACAGGGGCCTTTGGAGGCGAGCAGTACTTC	CASSLTGAFGGEQYF
TRBJ2-2	TRBV7-3	TRBD2	-	TGTGCCAGCAGTGAGGGGCCTAGCGGGAGTGGGACCGGGGAGCTGTTTTTT	CASSEGPSGSGTGELFF
TRBJ1-5	TRBV29-1	TRBD1	-	TGCAGCGCTAGACAGGGGGATATCAATCAGCCCCAGCATTTT	CSARQGDINQPQHF
TRBJ1-2	TRBV9	TRBD1	few	TGTGCCAGCAGCACCCTTTCAGGGGGGAATGGCTACACCTTC	CASSTLSGGNGYTF
TRBJ1-5	TRBV24-1	-	many	TGTGCCACCAGTGATCCCTCAGTGGGGCCTAGCAATCAGCCCCAGCATTTT	CATSDPSVGPSNQPQHF
TRBJ2-7	TRBV19	TRBD1	few	TGTGCCAGCCGGGACAGGGGGGGCGACGAGCAGTACTTC	CASRDRGGDEQYF
TRBJ2-5	TRBV5-6	-	-	TGTGCCAGCCTTACGGCAGGGGAGTCGGAGACCCAGTACTTC	CASLTAGESETQYF
TRBJ1-2	TRBV2	-	-	TGTGCCAGCAGTGGCCAGACAGGCCAAGTCTATGGCTACACCTTC	CASSGQTGQVYGYTF
TRBJ2-5	TRBV10-3	-	-	TGTGCCAGCAGTGCCGGGTTTGGGGGTCAAGAGACCCAGTACTTC	CASSAGFGGQETQYF
TRBJ2-5	TRBV6-2/TRBV6-3	TRBD1	-	TGTGCCAGCAGTGTCTACCGGGACAGTGAGTACTTC	CASSVYRDSEYF
TRBJ1-2	TRBV2	-	-	TGTGCCAGCAGGTTATTGGACAGAGAATATGGCTACACCTTC	CASRLLDREYGYTF
TRBJ2-7	TRBV6-1	-	-	TGTGCCAGCAACTTAGGAGGCTCCTACGAGCAGTACTTC	CASNLGGSYEQYF
TRBJ1-2	TRBV7-9	-	few	TGTGCCAGCAGACCGACGACAGCGGTTGGCTACACCTTC	CASRPTTAVGYTF
TRBJ2-5	TRBV29-1	TRBD2	once	TGCAGCGCCTGGCAGGCGGGAGAGGGCCAGTACTTC	CSAWQAGEGQYF
TRBJ2-7	TRBV20-1	-	few	TGCAGTGCTAGTAGGCAGGCCTTCTCCTACGAGCAGTACTTC	CSASRQAFSYEQYF
TRBJ2-7	TRBV25-1	-	-	TGTGCCAGCAGTTACGCGGGCCGCTCCCACGAGCAGTACTTC	CASSYAGRSHEQYF
TRBJ1-5	TRBV7-2	-	many	TGTGCCAGCAGCCCTGGGAGGCGGCTCACTCAGCCCCAGCATTTT	CASSPGRRLTQPQHF
TRBJ1-3	TRBV25-1	TRBD1	-	TGTGCCAGCCGTGGACAGGGGACTGGAAACACCATATATTTT	CASRGQGTGNTIYF
TRBJ1-5	TRBV2	TRBD1	once	TGTGCCAGCAGTTACGGAGGGGGCGGTGGTCAGCCCCAGCATTTT	CASSYGGGGGQPQHF
TRBJ2-7	TRBV7-9	TRBD1	-	TGTGCCAGCAGCTTAACGGAAACAGGGGGCTACGAGCAGTACTTC	CASSLTETGGYEQYF
TRBJ1-2	TRBV9	TRBD1	-	TGTGCCAGCAGCCTGATGGACAGGGATCCCCTTTCCTACTTC	CASSLMDRDPLSYF
TRBJ1-5	TRBV24-1	-	-	TGTGCCACCAGTGATCCCAAGGTCGGCAGCCACAATCAGCCCCAGCATTTT	CATSDPKVGSHNQPQHF
TRBJ2-7	TRBV20-1	TRBD1	-	TGCAGTGCTAGGGGTTTTGGGACAGGAACTTACGAGCAGTACTTC	CSARGFGTGTYEQYF
TRBJ2-7	TRBV12-3/TRBV12-4	-	-	TGTGCCAGCAGTTTCGGGACATCAACCGAAAACGAGCAGTACTTC	CASSFGTSTENEQYF
TRBJ1-2	TRBV20-1	TRBD1	-	TGCAGTGCTCCTACCCGGGACAGGCGGCGGGGCTACACCTTC	CSAPTRDRRRGYTF
TRBJ2-2	TRBV12-3/TRBV12-4	-	-	TGTGCCAGCGGCGGACTACCCACCGGGGAGCTGTTTTTT	CASGGLPTGELFF
TRBJ1-6	TRBV20-1	-	few	TGCAGTGCTTGTCAAACGGGGGTTAATTCACCCCTCCACTTT	CSACQTGVNSPLHF
TRBJ1-4	TRBV7-6	TRBD1	-	TGTGCCAGCAGCTCGAACGGACAGGGGAATGAAAAACTGTTTTTT	CASSSNGQGNEKLFF